This T cell receptor beta chain was recorded in a study of cytomegalovirus exposure and HLA in healthy donors (dated by TCRdb to about 2017). Background for the entire study: An earlier analysis of roughly 570 of the donors reported roughly 300 Gb of sequence data and around 120 million unique TCR beta sequences obtained from about 200 million T cells. Roughly 320 gigabases of sequencing data and around 80 million unique TCR sequences made up an early release that covered over 550 HLA-typed donors. Among the approximately 420 genotyped donors, around 81% belonged to the genetic ancestry cluster associated with self-reported Caucasian donors. The study aimed to test whether signatures of past pathogen exposure could be identified by cataloging public T cell receptors. The study used immunosequencing to profile the T cell repertoires of hundreds of subjects and linked those repertoires to cytomegalovirus serostatus. Besides the first cohort of roughly 660 subjects, a separate validation cohort made up of 90 to 150 different subjects was used. High-throughput TCR immunosequencing, statistical association of individual TCRs with disease status, and machine learning were combined to predict cytomegalovirus infection status. To study patterns of TCR occurrence, a later analysis re-analyzed previously published TCR beta repertoires from 700 or so donors and added high-resolution HLA genotyping. Rather than drawing on any new phenotypic data, the later analysis identified candidate immune exposures from TCR beta sequences and the way those sequences occurred across donors. To decide whether each TCR beta V gene segment behaved as functional or pseudogenic, an earlier analysis of 587 of the donors relied on high-throughput TCR beta sequencing. Donor age, sex, ethnicity and CMV serostatus were compiled alongside the repertoire data. A later genetic analysis took genome-wide SNP genotypes for about 55% of the roughly 700 donors and used that subset as a discovery cohort. All discovery cohort repertoires had been generated using a single sequencing platform. HLA typing included class I and class II loci at four-digit resolution. Typing coverage differed by locus: A, B, C, DRB1 and DQB1 were typed in about 620-630 donors, DQA1 in roughly 510, DPA1 in 600 to 610, and DPB1 in 472. Several DR-DQ haplotypes were treated as single units for association and clustering because of strong linkage in the cohort. Across around 400 genotyped donors of the cohort, an average of 235,054 unique TCR beta nucleotide sequences per donor were sequenced, and approximately 19% of those sequences were non-productive.

Preparation of the library involved the immunoSEQ multiplex PCR assay. A mixture of 60 forward primers for TCR Vbeta segments and 13 reverse primers for TCR Jbeta segments was used in the multiplex PCR. The CDR3 region of rearranged TCR beta genes was amplified from genomic DNA by a multiplex PCR assay. The Illumina HiSeq System was used to sequence the amplified TCR beta libraries as 87-base-pair reads. In the source study's methods: A later analysis counted tens of millions of unique TCR beta chains across the 666 repertoires, and roughly 11 million of these chains were shared by at least two donors. Raw reads were error-corrected and collapsed into unique sequences by a nearest-neighbor algorithm in which closely related sequences were merged to remove PCR and sequencing errors. To assign V, D and J gene segments, CDR3 sequences were aligned to IMGT reference sequences. Each retained sequence needed at least a six-nucleotide match to both a V gene segment and a J gene segment. A rearrangement counted as productive if the CDR3 had no stop codons and remained in frame with V and J, and every other rearrangement counted as non-productive. CDR3 was defined by IMGT convention, running from the second conserved V-encoded cysteine to the conserved J-encoded phenylalanine. The earlier analysis of some 540 of the donors excluded any sequence lacking an unambiguous match to a single V gene segment. In an earlier analysis of some 590 of the donors, a V segment was called functional when productive rearrangements were above 56.7%, and segregating when the standard deviation between donors exceeded 5%. To diagnose cytomegalovirus status from the catalog of TCR beta chain sequences, a statistical classification framework was built. In a later analysis, V and J genes were assigned by comparing TCR nucleotide sequences against IMGT/GENE-DB human TR gene sequences. Using the TCRdist pipeline, a later analysis assigned CDR3 sequences along with most-parsimonious VDJ recombination scenarios. In a later analysis, each TCR beta chain was defined by its CDR3 amino acid sequence together with its V-gene family, and reads lacking a unique V-gene family were excluded. To address suspected cross-contamination and a sequencing artifact, a later analysis removed around 590 highly shared, low-generation-probability nucleotide sequences. In a later analysis, a clonal expansion index for each public chain was calculated from normalized within-repertoire ranks of inferred template counts. A later analysis computed generation probabilities with a VDJ recombination model fitted to out-of-frame rearrangements, and checked the results against IGoR. A later analysis scored TCR-TCR, TCR-HLA and TCR-CMV co-occurrence with hypergeometric tests, applying a repertoire-size bias correction to TCR pairs. False discovery rates were estimated in a later analysis by permuting HLA or CMV assignments 20 times. A later analysis grouped co-occurring TCRs with DBSCAN, adding TCRdist sequence similarity when clustering within HLA-allele-positive subsets. Repertoires with fewer than 30,000 or more than 120,000 public chains were left out of co-occurrence clustering, as were five repertoires with anomalous nucleotide sharing. TCRdb took over this immuneACCESS table, retaining in-frame rearrangements with V and J assigned. Such tables are incomplete; in checked studies, under half of the missing clones stem from an unresolved V gene, and the remainder is unexplained. For V, J and clone size, that table is used; D and trimming come from the DNA. Per the sample table, the count is around 150,000 clones. The ten biggest clones cover roughly 1.3% of the sample.

A remark on this clone: Its antigen is still unknown.

Results the study describes overall, beyond this receptor: Compared with the roughly 670-donor mean, donors in an Asian-associated ancestry cluster had fewer N-insertions in productive TCRs, according to a later genetic analysis. The classifier was reported to diagnose cytomegalovirus status with high specificity and sensitivity in both the original cohort and the validation cohort. The study listed approximately 160 TCR beta chains as associated with cytomegalovirus. Correlated functional status among segregating V segments might reflect linkage disequilibrium, but an unknown experimental factor could not be ruled out. The presence/absence analyses assumed that sequencing depth was roughly uniform across donors, and that assumption may not be true. HLA typing was unavailable for some donors at each locus, so association tests used only the typed subset. A cluster of highly shared sequence variants was judged likely to be a technical artifact of the sequencing pipeline. The cohort was sequenced for TCR beta chains only, and without alpha or paired-chain data the features that could be detected were limited. A later analysis found that most CMV-associated TCR beta chains appeared HLA-restricted, with HLA associations seemingly driven largely by CMV exposure. When HLA alleles, especially DR and DQ, strongly co-occurred, TCR associations were difficult to assign to individual alleles. Broadly in line with IMGT annotations, most TCR beta V segments showed up in productive rearrangements about 87% or about 30% of the time in an earlier analysis of around 550 of the donors. V-gene and J-gene trimming of TCR beta chains was associated with a missense DCLRE1C variant in a later genetic analysis, and the association was replicated in an independent cohort. For the cohort, immune exposure information was limited to CMV serostatus. In a later analysis, about 17,000 TCR beta sequences were associated with specific HLA alleles at a false discovery rate of 0.05. A later analysis reported that several top co-occurrence clusters appeared linked to parvovirus B19, influenza, CMV and Epstein-Barr virus. In a later analysis, HLA-associated TCR beta chains were found to be more clonally expanded and to have lower generation probabilities than equally common non-associated chains. In a later analysis, the rate of TCR association differed among HLA loci, with DRB1 alleles having the most associated TCRs and HLA-C alleles having the fewest. Three of the identified cytomegalovirus-associated TCR beta chains were confirmed in vitro to be specific for cytomegalovirus antigens. Some IMGT-functional V segments, including TRBV6-2 and TRBV6-3, could not be distinguished by the 87-base-pair reads and were therefore excluded. Seventeen rarely observed V segments, including chromosome 9 orphons, were excluded from the earlier analysis of almost 600 of the donors because counts were too low. The authors suggested that the approach could potentially be extended to other disease states and immunological phenotypes. Most TCR sequences were seen in very few donors, while some public TCRs were found in many individuals. A further reported finding was that TCR beta sequences accurately predicted the HLA-A and HLA-B alleles for most subjects in the first cohort.

In total, 630 or so healthy bone marrow donors made up the cohort. At the time of sampling, all cohort members were nominally healthy, though unrecorded immune exposures were likely present. The donor was CMV seronegative and belonged to the group of roughly 330 seronegative cohort members. A peripheral blood sample was provided by each donor, and peripheral blood mononuclear cells were used for TCR beta sequencing. The Qiagen DNeasy Blood Extraction Kit was used to extract genomic DNA from the blood cell samples. CDR1 SGHTA and CDR2 FQGNSA are derived from the germline V gene. Germline trimming: 5 bases from V, 3 bases from J; junction bases outside gene matches: 8. Inclusive of the bounding cysteine and phenylalanine, the CDR3 is 16 residues long. Only the CDR3 portion is preserved as DNA: 48 bases, with reading frame beginning at the first base.

Sequencing was done on a sample of PBMCs. This clonotype originated in a woman aged 60-70 years in good health and CMV-seronegative. The chain couples TRBV7-2 to TRBJ1-5, and 9 bases in between align with TRBD1. The CDR3 has the sequence CASSTRTGVDNQPQHF. The nucleotide sequence reads as follows: TGTGCCAGCAGCACCCGGACAGGGGTAGACAATCAGCCCCAGCATTTT.